The present T cell receptor beta chain was sequenced within a study of OX40 agonist ivuxolimab in advanced cancers. The wider study: Hepatocellular carcinoma, melanoma, renal cell or head and neck cancer occurred in dose-escalation patients. Averaging roughly 60 years in age, with a range of 23 to 79, the cohort was around 85% male. There were three patients with partial responses, one having hepatocellular carcinoma and two cutaneous melanoma.

The protocol was immunoSEQ multiplex PCR, while the TCRdb copy is restricted to in-frame clones and leaves out a portion. The table has about 88,000 clones, roughly 89% seen once. In this sample, this clone turned up once. The V gene's germline CDR1 is DFQATT and CDR2 SNEGSKA (reference sequence). The CDR3 contains 11 residues. The J segment lost 15 bases and the V segment lost 0 bases, leaving 6 bases of the junction unmatched. This clonotype originated in an adult with an advanced solid tumor such as melanoma, head and neck, liver or kidney cancer. The sample in question was CD4+ or CD8+ T cells sorted from blood, obtained in a trial of the OX40 agonist ivuxolimab. The chain employs TRBV20-1 and TRBJ2-3; 7 nucleotides agree with TRBD2. CDR3 residues: CSARDPGREYF. The CDR3 DNA reads TGCAGTGCTAGAGATCCGGGGAGGGAATATTTT.